The clone carrying this TCR beta chain was observed many times. Its antigen is unidentified. The sample is drawn from a study of T cell repertoires in cytomegalovirus infection. Germline trimming cut 7 bases from V and 2 bases from J; bases unmatched to any gene: 5. The CDR3 is 15 amino acids. Germline CDR1 is MDHEN and CDR2 is SYDVKM. TCRdb ran MiXCR on the reads and lists one entry per CDR3 protein. Among around 710,000 distinct CDR3 sequences listed, almost 30% were seen once. The V call is TRBV28, the J call TRBJ2-2, with TRBD1 matching over 9 bases. The TCR comes from a human donor in good health (CMV status not recorded). Some clones in this sample may be carry-over from other donors' samples. This specimen consisted of cultured CD8+ T cells from PBMCs, obtained from culture after CMV antigen stimulation. CDR3 region: CASKTGGSNTGELFF. The CDR3 DNA reads as TGTGCCAGCAAGACAGGGGGTAGCAACACCGGGGAGCTGTTTTTT. The whole variable domain, filled in from reference TRBV28 and TRBJ2-2, reads DVKVTQSSRYLVKRTGEKVFLECVQDMDHENMFWYRQDPGLGLRLIYFSYDVKMKEKGDIPEGYSVSREKKERFSLILESASTNQTSMYLCASKTGGSNTGELFFGEGSRLTVL.